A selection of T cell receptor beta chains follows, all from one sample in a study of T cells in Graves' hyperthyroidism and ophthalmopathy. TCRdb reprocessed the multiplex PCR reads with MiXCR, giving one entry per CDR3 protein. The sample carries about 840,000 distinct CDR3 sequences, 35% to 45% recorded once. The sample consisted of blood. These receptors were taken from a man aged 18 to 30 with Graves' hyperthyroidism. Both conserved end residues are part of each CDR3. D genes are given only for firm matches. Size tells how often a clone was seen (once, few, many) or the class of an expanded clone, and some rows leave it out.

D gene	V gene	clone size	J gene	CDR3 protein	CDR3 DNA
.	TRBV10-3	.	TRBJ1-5	CAISEPQHF	TGTGCCATCAGTGAGCCCCAGCATTTT
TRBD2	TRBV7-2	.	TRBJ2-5	CASSAGLGETQYF	TGTGCCAGCAGCGCCGGACTAGGAGAGACCCAGTACTTC
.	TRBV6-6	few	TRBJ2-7	CASSLDTLIYEQYF	TGTGCCAGCAGTCTAGACACTCTCATTTACGAGCAGTACTTC
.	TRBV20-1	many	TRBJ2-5	CSASEPGVETQYF	TGCAGTGCTAGTGAGCCGGGTGTGGAGACCCAGTACTTC
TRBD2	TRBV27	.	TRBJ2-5	CASSSGASRETQYF	TGTGCCAGCAGTAGCGGGGCCTCCCGGGAGACCCAGTACTTC
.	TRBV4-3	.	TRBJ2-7	CASSQDEGRTYEQYF	TGCGCCAGCAGCCAAGACGAGGGGAGGACCTACGAGCAGTACTTC
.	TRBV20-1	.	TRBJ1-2	CSARSGSDYGYTF	TGCAGTGCTAGGTCAGGGTCGGACTATGGCTACACCTTC
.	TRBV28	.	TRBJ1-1	CASKDLSEAFF	TGTGCCAGCAAGGACCTTTCTGAAGCTTTCTTT
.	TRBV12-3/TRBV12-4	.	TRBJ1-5	CASRPINQPQHF	TGTGCCAGCAGACCGATCAATCAGCCCCAGCATTTT
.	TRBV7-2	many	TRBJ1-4	CASSLVAGTTNEKLFF	TGTGCCAGCAGCTTAGTCGCGGGGACAACTAATGAAAAACTGTTTTTT
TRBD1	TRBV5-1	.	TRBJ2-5	CASSFDRGRETQYF	TGCGCCAGCAGCTTTGACAGGGGTCGGGAGACCCAGTACTTC
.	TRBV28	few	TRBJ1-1	CASTVEGAYTEAFF	TGTGCCAGCACCGTAGAAGGGGCGTACACTGAAGCTTTCTTT
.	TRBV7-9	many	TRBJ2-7	CASSLVWDSRSEQYF	TGTGCCAGCAGCTTAGTGTGGGACTCGCGCTCCGAGCAGTACTTC
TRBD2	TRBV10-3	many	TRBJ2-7	CAINGGGSGSEQYF	TGTGCCATCAATGGGGGGGGTAGCGGGAGCGAGCAGTACTTC
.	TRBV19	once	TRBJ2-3	CASSIQSRGTDTQYF	TGTGCCAGTAGTATACAATCCCGTGGGACAGATACGCAGTATTTT
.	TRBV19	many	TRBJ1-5	CASSARLLGNQPQHF	TGTGCCAGTAGTGCAAGACTTTTGGGCAATCAGCCCCAGCATTTT
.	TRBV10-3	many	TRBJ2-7	CAISESGRGVAYEQYF	TGTGCCATCAGTGAGTCTGGCAGGGGGGTAGCCTACGAGCAGTACTTC
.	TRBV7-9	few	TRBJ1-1	CASSEGTAGEAFF	TGTGCCAGCAGCGAGGGCACGGCGGGGGAAGCTTTCTTT
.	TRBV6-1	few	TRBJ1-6	CASGGGHNSPLHF	TGTGCCAGCGGGGGGGGGCATAATTCACCCCTCCACTTT
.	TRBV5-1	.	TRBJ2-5	CASSLEQPPYQETQYF	TGCGCCAGCAGCTTGGAACAGCCACCTTACCAAGAGACCCAGTACTTC
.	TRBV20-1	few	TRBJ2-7	CSASPGGPFYEQYF	TGCAGTGCTAGCCCCGGGGGGCCCTTCTACGAGCAGTACTTC
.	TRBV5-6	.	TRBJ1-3	CASSWEGFPGNTIYF	TGTGCCAGCAGCTGGGAGGGCTTTCCTGGAAACACCATATATTTT
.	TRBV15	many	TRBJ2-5	CATSRDGGHQETQYF	TGTGCCACCAGCAGAGATGGGGGGCACCAAGAGACCCAGTACTTC
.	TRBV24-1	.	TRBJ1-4	CATSDPSELFF	TGTGCCACCAGTGATCCATCGGAACTGTTTTTT
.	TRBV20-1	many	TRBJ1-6	CSANAGLALHF	TGCAGTGCCAACGCGGGGTTAGCCCTCCACTTT
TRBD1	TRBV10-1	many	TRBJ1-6	CASSGQLNSPLHF	TGCGCCAGTTCGGGACAGCTTAATTCACCCCTCCACTTT
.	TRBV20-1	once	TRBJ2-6	CSVKGGTGANVLTF	TGCAGTGTTAAGGGGGGTACCGGGGCCAACGTCCTGACTTTC
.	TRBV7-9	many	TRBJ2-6	CASSLGGAFGANVLTF	TGTGCCAGCAGCTTAGGCGGAGCCTTTGGGGCCAACGTCCTGACTTTC
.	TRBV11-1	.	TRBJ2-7	CASSSHRGPPYEQYF	TGTGCCAGCAGCTCCCACCGTGGGCCACCCTACGAGCAGTACTTC
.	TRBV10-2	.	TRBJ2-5	CASSWGGHAETQYF	TGCGCCAGCAGCTGGGGGGGACATGCGGAGACCCAGTACTTC
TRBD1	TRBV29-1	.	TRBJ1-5	CSVGGTADRPQHF	TGCAGCGTTGGAGGGACAGCCGATAGGCCCCAGCATTTT